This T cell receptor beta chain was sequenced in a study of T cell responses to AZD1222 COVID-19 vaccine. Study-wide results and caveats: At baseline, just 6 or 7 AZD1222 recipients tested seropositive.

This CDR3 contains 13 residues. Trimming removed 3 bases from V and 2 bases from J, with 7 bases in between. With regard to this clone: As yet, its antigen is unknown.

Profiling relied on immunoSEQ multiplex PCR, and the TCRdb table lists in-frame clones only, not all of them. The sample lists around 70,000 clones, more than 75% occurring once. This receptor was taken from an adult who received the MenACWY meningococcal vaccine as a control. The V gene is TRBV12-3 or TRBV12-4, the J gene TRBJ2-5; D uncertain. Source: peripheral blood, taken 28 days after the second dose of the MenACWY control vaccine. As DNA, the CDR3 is TGTGCCAGCAGTTTCTCCACACAAGAGACCCAGTACTTC. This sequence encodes CASSFSTQETQYF.